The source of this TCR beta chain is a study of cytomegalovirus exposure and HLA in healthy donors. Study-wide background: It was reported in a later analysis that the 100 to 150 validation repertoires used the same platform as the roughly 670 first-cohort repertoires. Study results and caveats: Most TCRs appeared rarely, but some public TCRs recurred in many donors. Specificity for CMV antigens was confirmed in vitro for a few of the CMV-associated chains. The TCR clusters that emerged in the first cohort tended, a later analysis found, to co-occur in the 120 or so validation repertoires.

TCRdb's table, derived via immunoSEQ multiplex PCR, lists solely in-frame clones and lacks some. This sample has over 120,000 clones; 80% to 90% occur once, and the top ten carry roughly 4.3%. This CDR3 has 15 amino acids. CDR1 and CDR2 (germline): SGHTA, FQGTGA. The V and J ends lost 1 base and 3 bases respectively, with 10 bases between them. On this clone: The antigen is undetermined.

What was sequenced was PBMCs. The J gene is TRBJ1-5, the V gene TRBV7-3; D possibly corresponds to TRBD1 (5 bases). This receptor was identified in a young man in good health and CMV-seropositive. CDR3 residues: CASSLNGQFNQPQHF. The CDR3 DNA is TGTGCCAGCAGCTTAAACGGACAATTCAATCAGCCCCAGCATTTT.